This is a list of T cell receptor beta chains from one sample in a study of blood T cell repertoires in COVID-19. Produced via immunoSEQ multiplex PCR; TCRdb's table is partial and in-frame only. The sample has about 240,000 clones, approximately 86% seen once. Sample: peripheral blood. Receptors originate from a woman in her 70s with active or convalescent COVID-19. Both conserved end residues are part of each CDR3. Fields, in order: V gene, D gene, clone size, J gene, CDR3 protein, CDR3 DNA. A D gene is named only where the DNA matches it firmly. Where a row states a size, it is once, few, many or the class of an expanded clone; other rows omit it.

TRBV2,.,.,TRBJ1-2,CASSEMGWAGYTF,TGTGCCAGCAGTGAAATGGGTTGGGCTGGCTACACCTTC
TRBV5-6,.,few,TRBJ1-1,CASTPGRATEAFF,TGTGCCAGCACCCCAGGGAGGGCCACTGAAGCTTTCTTT
TRBV2,TRBD1,.,TRBJ2-7,CASNTGTAAYEQYF,TGTGCCAGCAACACCGGGACAGCGGCCTACGAGCAGTACTTC
TRBV12-3/TRBV12-4,TRBD1,.,TRBJ1-6,CASRAGGNSPLHF,TGTGCCAGCAGGGCAGGGGGCAATTCACCCCTCCACTTT
TRBV27,.,.,TRBJ2-2,CASQRVWANRPGELFF,TGTGCCAGCCAGCGGGTTTGGGCTAATAGGCCCGGGGAGCTGTTTTTT
TRBV10-2,.,.,TRBJ1-2,CASSGHRDYGYTF,TGCGCCAGCAGCGGACATAGGGACTATGGCTACACCTTC
TRBV27,.,.,TRBJ2-2,CAARGARTGELFF,TGTGCCGCCCGGGGGGCCCGCACCGGGGAGCTGTTTTTT
TRBV4-3,.,.,TRBJ1-6,CASSQVRGPNSPLHF,TGCGCCAGCAGCCAAGTCAGGGGCCCTAATTCACCCCTCCACTTT
TRBV10-1,TRBD1,.,TRBJ2-1,CASSETTGVTDEQFF,TGCGCCAGCAGTGAGACAACAGGGGTCACGGATGAGCAGTTCTTC
TRBV27,TRBD1,.,TRBJ2-3,CATSGQGGSDTQYF,TGTGCCACAAGCGGACAGGGAGGCTCAGATACGCAGTATTTT